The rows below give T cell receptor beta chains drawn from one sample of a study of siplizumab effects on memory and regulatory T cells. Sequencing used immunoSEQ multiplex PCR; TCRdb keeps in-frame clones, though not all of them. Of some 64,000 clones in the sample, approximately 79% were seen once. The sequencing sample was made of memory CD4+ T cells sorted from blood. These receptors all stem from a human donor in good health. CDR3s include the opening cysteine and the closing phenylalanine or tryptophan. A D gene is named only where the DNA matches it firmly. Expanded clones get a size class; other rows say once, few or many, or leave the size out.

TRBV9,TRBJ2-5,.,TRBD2,CASSVAQGRGGQETQYF,TGTGCCAGCAGCGTAGCCCAGGGACGGGGGGGCCAAGAGACCCAGTACTTC
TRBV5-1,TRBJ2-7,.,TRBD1,CASSLIAGTGGSEQYF,TGCGCCAGCAGCTTGATCGCGGGGACAGGGGGTAGCGAGCAGTACTTC
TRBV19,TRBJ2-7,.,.,CASSIRTSSYEQYF,TGTGCCAGTAGTATACGGACGAGCTCCTACGAGCAGTACTTC
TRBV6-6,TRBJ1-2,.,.,CASSTGYGYTF,TGTGCCAGCAGCACAGGGTATGGCTACACCTTC
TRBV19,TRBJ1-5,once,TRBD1,CASSAGQHSNQPQHF,TGTGCCAGTAGTGCGGGACAGCATAGCAATCAGCCCCAGCATTTT
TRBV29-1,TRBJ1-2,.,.,CSVLNRDYGYTF,TGCAGCGTCCTAAACAGGGACTATGGCTACACCTTC
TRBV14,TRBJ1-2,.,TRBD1,CASSPGQGPWGYTF,TGTGCCAGCAGCCCGGGACAGGGGCCTTGGGGCTACACCTTC
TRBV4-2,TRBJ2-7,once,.,CASSQDIHSYEQYF,TGTGCCAGCAGCCAAGACATCCACTCCTACGAGCAGTACTTC
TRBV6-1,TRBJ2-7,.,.,CASSPRDGQYF,TGTGCCAGCAGCCCGCGGGACGGGCAGTACTTC
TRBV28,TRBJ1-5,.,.,CASSLAEGTQPQHF,TGTGCCAGCAGTTTAGCGGAGGGGACCCAGCCCCAGCATTTT
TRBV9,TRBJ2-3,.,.,CASSVGTTSDTQYF,TGTGCCAGCAGCGTAGGAACAACTAGCGATACGCAGTATTTT
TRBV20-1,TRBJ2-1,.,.,CSATSYNEQFF,TGCAGTGCTACTAGCTACAATGAGCAGTTCTTC
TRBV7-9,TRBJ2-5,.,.,CASSFGVVNQETQYF,TGTGCCAGCAGCTTCGGTGTTGTCAACCAAGAGACCCAGTACTTC
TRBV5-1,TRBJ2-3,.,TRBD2,CASSLQLAGGTDTQYF,TGCGCCAGCAGCTTGCAACTAGCGGGGGGTACAGATACGCAGTATTTT
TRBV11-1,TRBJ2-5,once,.,CASSFLGQETQYF,TGTGCCAGCAGCTTTCTGGGTCAAGAGACCCAGTACTTC
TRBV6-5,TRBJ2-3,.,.,CASRRHTATDTQYF,TGTGCCAGCAGACGCCACACAGCCACGGATACGCAGTATTTT
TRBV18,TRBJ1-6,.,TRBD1,CASSPTGQTASSYNSPLHF,TGTGCCAGCTCACCAACGGGACAGACCGCCAGCTCCTATAATTCACCCCTCCACTTT
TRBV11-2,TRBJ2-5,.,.,CASSLGGRGGQETQYF,TGTGCCAGCAGCTTAGGTGGACGGGGCGGCCAAGAGACCCAGTACTTC
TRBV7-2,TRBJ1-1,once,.,CASSRDGTEAFF,TGTGCCAGCAGCCGGGACGGCACTGAAGCTTTCTTT
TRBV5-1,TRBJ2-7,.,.,CASTLKPVAGCPSEQYF,TGCGCCAGCACCCTGAAGCCGGTGGCGGGGTGTCCGAGCGAGCAGTACTTC
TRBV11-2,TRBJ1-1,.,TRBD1,CASSFARGRTEAFF,TGTGCCAGCAGCTTTGCCAGGGGGCGGACTGAAGCTTTCTTT
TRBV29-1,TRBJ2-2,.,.,CSTLNQGTNTGELFF,TGCAGCACCTTAAACCAGGGAACGAACACCGGGGAGCTGTTTTTT
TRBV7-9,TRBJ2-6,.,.,CASSLVTFGANVLTF,TGTGCCAGCAGCTTAGTTACTTTTGGGGCCAACGTCCTGACTTTC
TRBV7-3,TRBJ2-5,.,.,CASSLKNQETQYF,TGTGCCAGCAGCTTAAAAAACCAAGAGACCCAGTACTTC
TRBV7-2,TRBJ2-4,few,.,CASSPPTGGGKNIQYF,TGTGCCAGCAGCCCCCCGACAGGCGGCGGCAAAAACATTCAGTACTTC
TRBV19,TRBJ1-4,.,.,CASRRLQEREKLFF,TGTGCCAGTAGACGACTCCAAGAGAGGGAAAAACTGTTTTTT
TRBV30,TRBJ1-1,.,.,CAWRPVGGKPFF,TGTGCCTGGAGACCGGTTGGGGGGAAACCTTTCTTT
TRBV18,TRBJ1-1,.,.,CASSPRLGASDAEAFF,TGTGCCAGCTCACCGCGGCTTGGGGCCAGCGACGCTGAAGCTTTCTTT
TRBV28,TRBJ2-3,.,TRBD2,CASAGAGGGGVTQYF,TGTGCCAGCGCTGGTGCGGGCGGGGGTGGTGTTACGCAGTATTTT
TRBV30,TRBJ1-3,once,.,CAWSVTGNTIYF,TGTGCCTGGAGTGTGACAGGAAACACCATATATTTT
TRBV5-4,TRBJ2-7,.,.,CASSLLGEPPYEQYF,TGTGCCAGCAGCTTGTTGGGGGAACCGCCCTACGAGCAGTACTTC
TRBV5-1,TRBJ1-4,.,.,CASSLAPGGGQEKLFF,TGCGCCAGCAGCTTGGCCCCGGGGGGGGGCCAGGAAAAACTGTTTTTT
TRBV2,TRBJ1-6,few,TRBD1,CASTKVGGSPLHF,TGTGCCAGCACTAAAGTAGGGGGCTCACCCCTCCACTTT
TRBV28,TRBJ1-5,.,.,CASSSRRDQPQHF,TGTGCCAGCAGCTCTCGCCGGGATCAGCCCCAGCATTTT
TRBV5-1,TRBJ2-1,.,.,CASSYREGREQFF,TGCGCCAGCAGTTACAGGGAAGGGCGTGAGCAGTTCTTC
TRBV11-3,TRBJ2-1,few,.,CASSPGQNNEQFF,TGTGCCAGCAGCCCTGGACAAAACAATGAGCAGTTCTTC
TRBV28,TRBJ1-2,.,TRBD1,CASYLVTTGGDGYTF,TGTGCCAGCTACCTGGTGACGACAGGGGGAGATGGCTACACCTTC
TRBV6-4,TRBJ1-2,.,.,CASSDGANYGYTF,TGTGCCAGCAGTGACGGGGCAAACTATGGCTACACCTTC
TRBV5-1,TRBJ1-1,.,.,CASSLEQGRNTEAFF,TGCGCCAGCAGCTTGGAGCAGGGCAGGAACACTGAAGCTTTCTTT
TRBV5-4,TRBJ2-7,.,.,CASSVGRTYEQYF,TGTGCCAGCAGCGTGGGACGGACCTACGAGCAGTACTTC
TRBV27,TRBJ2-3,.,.,CASSLITRDSLDTQYF,TGTGCCAGCAGTTTAATCACCAGGGACTCTCTAGATACGCAGTATTTT
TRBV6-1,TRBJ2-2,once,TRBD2,CASSVEGLVNTGELFF,TGTGCCAGCAGTGTAGAGGGACTAGTAAACACCGGGGAGCTGTTTTTT
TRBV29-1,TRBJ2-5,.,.,CSVNYRGGETQYF,TGCAGCGTAAACTACAGGGGAGGGGAGACCCAGTACTTC
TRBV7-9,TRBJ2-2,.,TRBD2,CASSNSGGYTGELFF,TGTGCCAGCAGCAATAGCGGGGGGTACACCGGGGAGCTGTTTTTT
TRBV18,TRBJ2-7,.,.,CASSPSRGLDEQYF,TGTGCCAGCTCACCTTCCAGGGGCCTTGACGAGCAGTACTTC
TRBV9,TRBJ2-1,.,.,CASSVARQGEQFF,TGTGCCAGCAGCGTAGCTCGCCAGGGCGAGCAGTTCTTC
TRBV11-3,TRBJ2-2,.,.,CASSLDPDGELFF,TGTGCCAGCAGCTTAGATCCGGACGGGGAGCTGTTTTTT
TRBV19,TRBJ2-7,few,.,CASSIILGAQQYF,TGTGCCAGTAGTATAATTTTGGGGGCGCAGCAGTACTTC
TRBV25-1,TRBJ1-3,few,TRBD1,CASSGDSSGNTIYF,TGTGCCAGCAGTGGGGACAGCTCTGGAAACACCATATATTTT
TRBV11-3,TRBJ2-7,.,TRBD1,CASSYAGTGPHEQYF,TGTGCCAGCAGCTACGCCGGGACAGGGCCCCACGAGCAGTACTTC
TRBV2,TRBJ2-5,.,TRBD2,CASGREKTQYF,TGTGCCAGCGGGAGGGAGAAGACCCAGTACTTC